Each of the 28 T cell receptor beta chains below was sequenced from the same sample in a study of blood T cell repertoires in COVID-19. TCRdb keeps only in-frame clones here, not all; method: immunoSEQ multiplex PCR. The data contain fewer than 30,000 clones, around 72% of them singletons. The sequenced sample was peripheral blood. The source of these receptors is a boy younger than 10 with active or convalescent COVID-19.

The chain combines TRBV3-1 (or the pseudogene TRBV3-2) with TRBJ2-3; the match to TRBD1 covers 7 bases. Germline V gene lookup returns CDR1 LGHDT and CDR2 YNNKEL (reference sequence). This CDR3 has 17 amino acids. V lost 0 bases and J lost 1; bases outside the gene matches: 7. The CDR3: CASSQDPRGQGTDTQYF. The CDR3 region has the DNA TGTGCCAGCAGCCAAGACCCTAGGGGGCAGGGCACAGATACGCAGTATTTT.

V gene TRBV5-4 combines with J gene TRBJ2-7; D remains unclear. The CDR3 is 14 amino acids. Germline assignment: CDR1 SGHNT and CDR2 YYREEE (reference sequence). V was shortened by 0 bases and J by 0 bases, with 7 bases between the two germline ends. This CDR3 is CASSLGPSSYEQYF. In nucleotides, the CDR3 is TGTGCCAGCAGCTTGGGTCCTAGCTCCTACGAGCAGTACTTC.

A few counts support this clone. The chain employs TRBV28 and TRBJ2-1; D is ambiguous. Trimming shortened V by 7 bases and J by 0 bases, and 13 bases separated the two germline ends. The CDR3 contains 15 residues. Germline CDR1 and CDR2: MDHEN and SYDVKM. The CDR3 loop reads CASIPSGSSYNEQFF. The CDR3 bases are TGTGCCAGCATCCCATCAGGCAGCTCCTACAATGAGCAGTTCTTC.

This clone appeared a few times. V is TRBV7-2 and J is TRBJ2-7; 10 nucleotides align to TRBD1. In germline, CDR1 is SGHTA, CDR2 FQGNSA. The CDR3 loop spans 18 amino acids. V lost 7 bases and J lost 7; bases outside the gene matches: 22. CDR3 sequence: CASTRKFDGTGEAGEQYF. CDR3 in DNA: TGTGCCAGCACGCGAAAGTTTGATGGGACAGGGGAAGCGGGAGAGCAGTACTTC.

The CDR3 reads CASSSGQGVSNQPQHF. CDR3 in DNA: TGTGCCAGCAGTTCCGGACAGGGGGTTAGCAATCAGCCCCAGCATTTT. J is TRBJ1-5 and V is TRBV6-2 or TRBV6-3; 10 nucleotides align to TRBD1. There are 16 residues in the CDR3. Germline CDR1 reads MNHEY; CDR2 reads SVGEGT. Germline trimming cut 4 bases from V and 0 bases from J; bases unmatched to any gene: 3.

The table lists this clone with a few counts. The CDR3 DNA sequence: TGCGCCAGCAGCCTTTGGACTAGCGGGAGCCCCAAGCTGTTTTTT. Its translation: CASSLWTSGSPKLFF. The chain is built from TRBV4-3 and TRBJ2-2, with 13 bases identical to TRBD2. The CDR3 length is 15 residues. Germline CDR1 is LGHNA and CDR2 is YSLEER. V dropped 4 bases and J dropped 12; count of bases not matched to a gene: 8.

This chain joins TRBV19 and TRBJ1-1; maybe TRBD1 (6 bases). The V gene's germline CDR1 is LNHDA and CDR2 SQIVND (reference sequence). The CDR3 runs 16 residues. Trimming shortened V by 6 bases and J by 5 bases, and 22 bases separated the two germline ends. The CDR3 DNA reads as TGTGCCAGTAGCCTTAGGGGGTCGGCTGACGGGACTGAAGCTTTCTTT. This sequence encodes CASSLRGSADGTEAFF.

This clone was seen only a few times. The chain has TRBV5-1 and TRBJ1-2; 10 bases fit TRBD1. The CDR3 is made up of 16 amino acids. With 4 bases clipped from V and 0 bases from J, the junction kept 6 bases outside the gene matches. The germline V gene has CDR1 SGHRS and CDR2 YFSETQ. The CDR3 DNA reads TGCGCCAGCAGCGGCGACAGGGGGCCCTCTAACTATGGCTACACCTTC. It yields the protein CASSGDRGPSNYGYTF. Complete variable domain (other parts from reference TRBV5-1 and TRBJ1-2): KAGVTQTPRYLIKTRGQQVTLSCSPISGHRSVSWYQQTPGQGLQFLFEYFSETQRNKGNFPGRFSGRQFSNSRSEMNVSTLELGDSALYLCASSGDRGPSNYGYTFGSGTRLTVV.

The CDR3 DNA reads TGTGCCAGGAGGGGAGGACTAGCGGGGGGCAATGAGCAGTTCTTC. This codes for CARRGGLAGGNEQFF. The V and J genes are TRBV28 and TRBJ2-1; 14 bases fit TRBD2. CDR3 length: 15 residues. From germline, CDR1 is MDHEN and CDR2 SYDVKM. Unmatched junction bases numbered 7, after V lost 9 bases and J lost 6 bases. The full variable domain, in which reference TRBV28 and TRBJ2-1 provide the parts outside the CDR3, is DVKVTQSSRYLVKRTGEKVFLECVQDMDHENMFWYRQDPGLGLRLIYFSYDVKMKEKGDIPEGYSVSREKKERFSLILESASTNQTSMYLCARRGGLAGGNEQFFGPGTRLTVL.

V and J are TRBV28 and TRBJ2-1; 7 nucleotides line up with TRBD2. CDR1 is MDHEN and CDR2 is SYDVKM in the germline V gene. CDR3 size: 16 residues. V trimming: 3 bases; J trimming: 3 bases; junction bases outside the gene matches: 8. CDR3 in DNA: TGTGCCAGCAGTTTCGGGGGGTCCCTCATCTACAATGAGCAGTTCTTC. The encoded protein is CASSFGGSLIYNEQFF.

This sequence joins TRBV6-5 and TRBJ2-1; 7 positions agree with TRBD1. In germline, CDR1 is MNHEY, CDR2 SVGAGI. CDR3 length: 13 amino acids. The trim removed 0 bases at V and 9 bases at J, leaving 2 bases unmatched. CDR3 residues: CASSYSTGFEQFF. The CDR3 DNA is TGTGCCAGCAGTTACTCGACAGGGTTTGAGCAGTTCTTC.

In this sample, this clone turned up many times. The chain couples TRBV6-1 to TRBJ2-1; 14 nucleotides align to TRBD2. CDR3 length equals 19 residues. The germline V gene has CDR1 MNHNS and CDR2 SASEGT. Trimming at V came to 3 bases and at J to 0 bases, leaving 7 bases not matched to a gene. The DNA for the CDR3 is TGTGCCAGCAGTGAGAGGACTAGCGGGGGGTCCTCCTCCTACAATGAGCAGTTCTTC. Residues: CASSERTSGGSSSYNEQFF.

The count of this clone is one. The V and J genes are TRBV27 and TRBJ2-1; 8 positions agree with TRBD1. After removal of 5 bases from V and 6 bases from J, the junction contained 9 bases not matched to a gene. Looked up from germline, CDR1 is MNHEY and CDR2 is SMNVEV (reference sequence). The CDR3 spans 15 residues. The CDR3 here is CASSLGQGTPNEQFF. The CDR3 DNA reads TGTGCCAGCAGTCTCGGACAGGGAACCCCCAATGAGCAGTTCTTC.

This clone was seen a handful of times. This rearrangement joins TRBV7-2 to TRBJ2-3, with 7 positions matching TRBD2. Trimming removed 1 base from V and 1 base from J; junction bases left unmatched: 8. Germline CDR1 is SGHTA and CDR2 is FQGNSA. This CDR3 is built from 17 residues. For the CDR3, the DNA is TGTGCCAGCAGCTTAGGCGGGGGTTCAAGGGGCACAGATACGCAGTATTTT. As protein: CASSLGGGSRGTDTQYF.

This clone was recorded once. The J gene is TRBJ2-1, the V gene TRBV3-1 (or the pseudogene TRBV3-2); possibly TRBD2 for D (6 bases). Per germline, CDR1 LGHDT and CDR2 YNNKEL (reference sequence). The CDR3 length is 16 residues. The ends were cut back, 2 bases at V and 0 bases at J, with 11 bases in the middle. As DNA, the CDR3 is TGTGCCAGCAGCCAAAAGCGGGTGAGCTCCTACAATGAGCAGTTCTTC. Encoded protein: CASSQKRVSSYNEQFF.

This CDR3 reads CASSIGTAAYGYTF. Written as DNA, the CDR3 is TGTGCCAGTAGTATAGGGACAGCTGCTTATGGCTACACCTTC. The rearrangement uses TRBV19 and TRBJ1-2, with D perhaps TRBD1 (6 bases). V lost 1 base and J lost 5, with 11 bases in between. Germline CDR1 LNHDA, CDR2 SQIVND (reference sequence). CDR3 size: 14 residues.

The chain recombines TRBV4-2 with TRBJ2-3; TRBD1 agrees at 12 bases. Trimming cost V 5 bases and J 8 bases; bases outside gene matches: 11. This CDR3 is 16 amino acids long. In germline, CDR1 is LGHNA, CDR2 YNFKEQ. The CDR3 here is CASSYRLAGQGATQYF. CDR3 DNA: TGTGCCAGCAGCTATCGTCTAGCGGGACAGGGGGCTACGCAGTATTTT.

V gene TRBV6-5 combines with J gene TRBJ2-1; 9 nucleotides align to TRBD2. Germline lookup yields CDR1 MNHEY and CDR2 SVGAGI. The V gene end was trimmed by 3 bases and the J gene end by 4 bases; junction bases not matched to a gene: 4. The CDR3 extends over 15 amino acids. The DNA for the CDR3 is TGTGCCAGCAGTTATAGGGGACTAGCTTACAATGAGCAGTTCTTC. Translation gives CASSYRGLAYNEQFF.

This clone was counted between two and nine times. The chain recombines TRBV18 with TRBJ1-1; D possibly corresponds to TRBD1 (5 bases). With 3 bases removed from V and 4 bases from J, the gap between germline ends came to 9 bases. This CDR3 spans 13 amino acids. Germline values: CDR1 KGHSH, CDR2 LQKENI. The DNA for the CDR3 is TGTGCCAGCTCACCGGTCGGGGGCACTGAAGCTTTCTTT. Protein sequence: CASSPVGGTEAFF.

The chain uses TRBV5-1 and TRBJ1-4; 12 bases agree with TRBD1. The V gene's germline CDR1 is SGHRS and CDR2 YFSETQ. The CDR3 is 15 residues long. The J segment lost 8 bases and the V segment lost 0 bases, leaving 2 bases of the junction unmatched. CDR3 protein: CASSLEGTGGEKLFF. In nucleotides, the CDR3 is TGCGCCAGCAGCTTGGAAGGGACAGGGGGCGAAAAACTGTTTTTT.

The chain uses TRBV29-1 and TRBJ2-7; 10 bases map to TRBD2. V was clipped by 1 base and J by 5 bases; unmatched bases: 8. The CDR3 totals 15 residues. CDR1 and CDR2 (germline): SQVTM, ANQGSEA. In DNA form, the CDR3 reads TGCAGCGTTGAAGCCCCTAGCGGGAGAGGGAACGAGCAGTACTTC. It translates to CSVEAPSGRGNEQYF.

The chain employs TRBV6-6 and TRBJ2-7, with 14 positions matching TRBD2. The trim removed 5 bases at V and 0 bases at J, leaving 18 bases unmatched. The CDR3 runs to 21 residues. Germline values: CDR1 MNHNY, CDR2 SVGAGI (reference sequence). In DNA form, the CDR3 reads TGTGCCAGCAGTCCCGGCCTTATGTCTCGACTAGCGGGAGGGAGCTCCTACGAGCAGTACTTC. The encoded protein is CASSPGLMSRLAGGSSYEQYF.

The chain couples TRBV28 to TRBJ1-4; the match to TRBD1 covers 8 bases. CDR1 and CDR2 from the germline V gene are MDHEN and SYDVKM. V trimming: 5 bases; J trimming: 10 bases; junction bases outside the gene matches: 6. The CDR3 spans 13 residues. The CDR3 sequence: CASSPRTGRKLFF. The CDR3 DNA reads TGTGCCAGCAGTCCCCGGACAGGGAGAAAACTGTTTTTT.

The chain couples TRBV3-1 (or the pseudogene TRBV3-2) to TRBJ2-7, with 7 bases matching TRBD1. V was clipped by 4 bases and J by 5 bases; unmatched bases: 5. From germline, CDR1 is LGHDT and CDR2 YNNKEL (reference sequence). This CDR3 spans 13 amino acids. CDR3 sequence (DNA): TGTGCCAGCAGCCCCCGGGACAGTGACGAGCAGTACTTC. It translates to CASSPRDSDEQYF.

V usage is TRBV27 and J usage is TRBJ2-1, with D possibly TRBD1 on 6 matching bases. The CDR3 sequence is 15 residues long. The V gene lost 6 bases and the J gene lost 9 bases, with 21 bases spanning the gap. Germline lookup yields CDR1 MNHEY and CDR2 SMNVEV (reference sequence). The CDR3 spells CASRSPSRGSREQFF. The CDR3 DNA reads as TGTGCCAGCAGAAGTCCCTCTAGGGGGAGTCGTGAGCAGTTCTTC.

The DNA of the CDR3 is TGTGCCAGCAGCTGGATCGACCGGGGAGAGACCCAGTACTTC. This sequence encodes CASSWIDRGETQYF. The V call is TRBV7-2, the J call TRBJ2-5; the D gene is possibly TRBD2 (5 bases). Germline CDR1 reads SGHTA; CDR2 reads FQGNSA. The CDR3 is 14 residues long. Between the trimmed V and J ends, which lost 4 bases and 4 bases, there was a span of 13 bases.

Only a few counts were recorded for this clone. The chain recombines TRBV6-5 with TRBJ1-4; D may be TRBD1 (6 bases). This CDR3 has 13 residues. Trimming took 6 bases from V and 6 from J, leaving 11 bases between them. Germline V gene sequence: CDR1 MNHEY, CDR2 SVGAGI. CDR3 in DNA: TGTGCCAGCAGCAGGGGTAACTATGAAAAACTGTTTTTT. This translates into CASSRGNYEKLFF.

The rearrangement joins TRBV4-1 to TRBJ1-4; 9 bases are shared with TRBD1. CDR1 and CDR2 from the germline V gene are MGHRA and YSYEKL. The CDR3 has 15 amino acids. The trim removed 3 bases at V and 8 bases at J, leaving 7 bases unmatched. The CDR3: CASSQPGQGREKLFF. CDR3 nucleotide sequence: TGCGCCAGCAGCCAGCCGGGACAGGGTCGAGAAAAACTGTTTTTT.